This TCR beta chain appears in the sequencing data of a study of T cell responses to AZD1222 COVID-19 vaccine. Method: immunoSEQ multiplex PCR; TCRdb's copy keeps in-frame clones and lacks some. In the table there are 130,000 or so clones, 94% of which are singletons. This clone showed up just once. The CDR3 has 16 residues. V was clipped by 0 bases and J by 1 base, with 12 bases between them. CDR1 and CDR2 (germline): SGHRS, YFSETQ. The sample was peripheral blood, taken on day 0 of AZD1222 vaccination. This clonotype was obtained from an adult in good health. The V call is TRBV5-1, the J call TRBJ2-3; tentative D call: TRBD2 (5 bases). The CDR3 is CASSLVGGFGTDTQYF. The CDR3 DNA sequence: TGCGCCAGCAGCTTGGTGGGCGGGTTCGGCACAGATACGCAGTATTTT.